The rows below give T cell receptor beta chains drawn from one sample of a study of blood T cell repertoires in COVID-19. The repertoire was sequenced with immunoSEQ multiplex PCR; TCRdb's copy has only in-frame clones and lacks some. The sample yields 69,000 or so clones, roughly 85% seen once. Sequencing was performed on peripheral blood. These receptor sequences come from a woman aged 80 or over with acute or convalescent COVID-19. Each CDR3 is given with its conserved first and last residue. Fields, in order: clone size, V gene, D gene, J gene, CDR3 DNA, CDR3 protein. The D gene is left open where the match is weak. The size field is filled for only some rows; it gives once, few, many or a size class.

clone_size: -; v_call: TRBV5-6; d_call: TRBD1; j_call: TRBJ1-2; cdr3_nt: TGTGCCAGCAGCTCCCAACTACAGGGGGGCTACTATGGCTACACCTTC; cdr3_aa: CASSSQLQGGYYGYTF
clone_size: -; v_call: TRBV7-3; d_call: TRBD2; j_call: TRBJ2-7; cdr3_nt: TGTGCCAGCAGCTTAGCGGGGGGTTACGAGCAGTACTTC; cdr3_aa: CASSLAGGYEQYF
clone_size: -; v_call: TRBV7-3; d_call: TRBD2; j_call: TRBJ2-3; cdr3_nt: TGTGCCAGCAGCTTAATAGCGGGGGATACGCAGTATTTT; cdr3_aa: CASSLIAGDTQYF
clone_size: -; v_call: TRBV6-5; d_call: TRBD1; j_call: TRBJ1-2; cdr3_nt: TGTGCCAGCAGCAGGGACAGCTCTAACTATGGCTACACCTTC; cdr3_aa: CASSRDSSNYGYTF
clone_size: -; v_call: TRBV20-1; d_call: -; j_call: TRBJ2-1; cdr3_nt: TGCAGTGCTAGGAGGGGGGGTGAGCAGTTCTTC; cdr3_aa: CSARRGGEQFF
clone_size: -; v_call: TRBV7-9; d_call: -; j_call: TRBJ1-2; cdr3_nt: TGTGCCAGCAGCTTAGAATTAGTATCTAACTATGGCTACACCTTC; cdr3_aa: CASSLELVSNYGYTF
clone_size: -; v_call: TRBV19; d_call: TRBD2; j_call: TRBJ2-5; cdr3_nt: TGTGCCAGTAGTGCCCGGGACTACGCGGGTGGGGAGACCCAGTACTTC; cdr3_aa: CASSARDYAGGETQYF
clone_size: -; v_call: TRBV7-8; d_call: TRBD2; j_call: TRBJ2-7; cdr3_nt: TGTGCCAGCAGCCCGAGACTAGCGGGGGACTACGAGCAGTACTTC; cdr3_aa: CASSPRLAGDYEQYF
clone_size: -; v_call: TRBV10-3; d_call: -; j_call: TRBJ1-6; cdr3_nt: TGTGCCCCTGAAACGAGGAGAGATAATTCACCCCTCCACTTT; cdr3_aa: CAPETRRDNSPLHF
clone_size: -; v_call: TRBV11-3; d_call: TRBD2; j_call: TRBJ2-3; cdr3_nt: TGTGCCAGCAGCTTAGATGGGACTATTTACAAAGACACAGATACGCAGTATTTT; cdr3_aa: CASSLDGTIYKDTDTQYF
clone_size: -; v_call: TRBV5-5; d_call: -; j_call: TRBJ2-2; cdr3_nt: TGTGCCAGCAGCTTGGTTCTGGACAGTAACACCGGGGAGCTGTTTTTT; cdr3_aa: CASSLVLDSNTGELFF
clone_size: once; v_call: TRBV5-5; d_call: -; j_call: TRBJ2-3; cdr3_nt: TGTGCCAGCAACGGCCAAGGACAGCTGACAGATACGCAGTATTTT; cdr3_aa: CASNGQGQLTDTQYF
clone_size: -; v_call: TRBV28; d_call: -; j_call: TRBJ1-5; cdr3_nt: TGTGCCAGCAGTCAGATGGGGACAATTCAGCCCCAGCATTTT; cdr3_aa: CASSQMGTIQPQHF
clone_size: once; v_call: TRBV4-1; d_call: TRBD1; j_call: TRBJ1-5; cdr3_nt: TGCGCCAGCAGCCAAAGGACAGGGGGTGGGTTTCAGCCCCAGCATTTT; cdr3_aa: CASSQRTGGGFQPQHF
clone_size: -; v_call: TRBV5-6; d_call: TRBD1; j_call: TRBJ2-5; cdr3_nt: TGTGCCAGCAGCCACAGGGGGGAAGAGACCCAGTACTTC; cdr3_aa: CASSHRGEETQYF
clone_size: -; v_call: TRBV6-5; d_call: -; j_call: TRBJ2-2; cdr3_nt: TGTGCCGTCCGCGGGGCAGGGAACACCGGGGAGCTGTTTTTT; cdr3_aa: CAVRGAGNTGELFF
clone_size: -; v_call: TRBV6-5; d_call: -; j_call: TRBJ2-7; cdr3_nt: TGTGCCAGCAGGGCCGGGATGGGCCCCTACGAGCAGTACTTC; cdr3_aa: CASRAGMGPYEQYF
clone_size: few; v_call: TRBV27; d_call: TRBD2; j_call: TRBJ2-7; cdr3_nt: TGTGCCAGCCGCGTGGCGGGGGGGATAGCCTACGAGCAGTACTTC; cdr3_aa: CASRVAGGIAYEQYF
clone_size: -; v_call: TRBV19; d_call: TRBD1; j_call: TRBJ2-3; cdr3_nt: TGTGCCAGTAGTATCGCGACAGGGTCCACAGATACGCAGTATTTT; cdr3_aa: CASSIATGSTDTQYF
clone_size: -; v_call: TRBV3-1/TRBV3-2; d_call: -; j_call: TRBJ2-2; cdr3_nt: TGTGCCAGTCAACCATCAGAGAACACCGGGGAGCTGTTTTTT; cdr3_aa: CASQPSENTGELFF
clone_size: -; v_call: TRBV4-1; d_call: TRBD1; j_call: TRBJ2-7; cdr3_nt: TGCGCCAGCAGCCAAGGGGGACAGGGCTACGAGCAGTACTTC; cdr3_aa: CASSQGGQGYEQYF
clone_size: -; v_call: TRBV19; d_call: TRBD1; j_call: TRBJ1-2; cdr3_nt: TGTGCCAGTAAACCGTTAACAGGGGGCTATGGCTACACCTTC; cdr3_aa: CASKPLTGGYGYTF
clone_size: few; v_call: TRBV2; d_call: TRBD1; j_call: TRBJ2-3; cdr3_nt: TGTGCCAGCAGGGAAGGGGGCCTTCCAGATACGCAGTATTTT; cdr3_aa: CASREGGLPDTQYF
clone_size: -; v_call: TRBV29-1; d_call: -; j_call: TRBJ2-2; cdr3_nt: TGCAGCGTTGAATATCGTGACAGGCGTACCACCGGGGAGCTGTTTTTT; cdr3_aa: CSVEYRDRRTTGELFF
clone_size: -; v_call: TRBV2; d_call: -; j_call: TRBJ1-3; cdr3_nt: TGTGCCAGCAGTTCTCAGGGGTCTTTGGGAAACACCATATATTTT; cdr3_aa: CASSSQGSLGNTIYF
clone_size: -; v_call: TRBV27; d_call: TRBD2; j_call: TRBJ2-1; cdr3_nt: TGTGCCAGCAGTTCCCGGGACAGGGGACTAGCGGGGGGGAATGAGCAGTTCTTC; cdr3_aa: CASSSRDRGLAGGNEQFF
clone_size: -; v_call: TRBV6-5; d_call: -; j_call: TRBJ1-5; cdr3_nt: TGTGCCAGCAGCTCGTCCCCGGGAAGCAATCAGCCCCAGCATTTT; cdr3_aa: CASSSSPGSNQPQHF
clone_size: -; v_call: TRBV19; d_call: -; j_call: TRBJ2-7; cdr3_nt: TGTGCCACCCGAAATATTGGGCCCCCCTACGAGCAGTACTTC; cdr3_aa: CATRNIGPPYEQYF
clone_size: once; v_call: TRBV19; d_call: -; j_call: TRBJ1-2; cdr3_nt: TGTGCCAGTACCCCGGGGGGGGGCGGCTACACCTTC; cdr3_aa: CASTPGGGGYTF
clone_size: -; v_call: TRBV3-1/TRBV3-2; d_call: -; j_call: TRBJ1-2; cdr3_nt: TGTGCCAGCAGCCAGGCCGGAGCACTCTCCTATGGCTACACCTTC; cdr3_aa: CASSQAGALSYGYTF
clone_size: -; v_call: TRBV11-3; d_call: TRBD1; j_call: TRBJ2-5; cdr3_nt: TGTGCCAGCAGCTTAAGGGGACAGGGGGGAAGTGCGGAGACCCAGTACTTC; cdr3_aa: CASSLRGQGGSAETQYF
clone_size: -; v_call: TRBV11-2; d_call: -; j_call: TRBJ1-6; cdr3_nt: TGTGCCAGCAGCTTAGATGGGACAAAAATCCGTAATTCACCCCTCCACTTT; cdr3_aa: CASSLDGTKIRNSPLHF
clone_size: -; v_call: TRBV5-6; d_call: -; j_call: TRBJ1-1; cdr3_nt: TGTGCCAGCAGCTCACTGAGGGTGAACACTGAAGCTTTCTTT; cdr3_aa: CASSSLRVNTEAFF
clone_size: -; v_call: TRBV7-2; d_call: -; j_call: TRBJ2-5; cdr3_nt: TGTGCCAGCAGCTTATTGGGACTCACCCAAGGAGAGACCCAGTACTTC; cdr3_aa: CASSLLGLTQGETQYF
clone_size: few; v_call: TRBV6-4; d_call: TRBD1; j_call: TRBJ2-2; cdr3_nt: TGTGCCAGCAGTGACGCGACAGGGGCGGGGGAGCTGTTTTTT; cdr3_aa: CASSDATGAGELFF
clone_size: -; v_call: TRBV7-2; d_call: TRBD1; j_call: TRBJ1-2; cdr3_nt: TGTGCCAGCAGCTTAGCGACCGGGACAGGGGCCGGAGGCTACACCTTC; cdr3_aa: CASSLATGTGAGGYTF
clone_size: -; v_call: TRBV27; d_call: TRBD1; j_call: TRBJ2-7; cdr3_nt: TGTGCCAGCAGTTGGGGGGGACAGGGGGCCGGCTCCTACGAGCAGTACTTC; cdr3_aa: CASSWGGQGAGSYEQYF